The 9 T cell receptor beta chains reported below all come from one sample, sequenced in a study of vaccination and CD4 T cells after COVID-19. Treatment given: roughly ten-day PBMC culture with coronavirus spike peptide pools or control peptides (ViraFEST assay). No antigen is known for these receptors. Sequencing of the DNA from cultured CD4+ T cells was carried out with the Oncomine TCR Beta short-read assay. Using its own MiXCR run on the PCR reads, TCRdb lists one record per CDR3 protein. The sample contains roughly 13,000 distinct CDR3 sequences, approximately 63% of which appear only once. The material sequenced was CD4+ T cells from blood, cultured in vitro. The receptors shown here come from a human donor who had recovered from COVID-19.

The chain combines TRBV21-1 with TRBJ1-5. TRBV21-1 counts as a pseudogene. This CDR3 has 14 amino acids. The CDR3 is CASSKSGSNQPQHF. CDR3 nucleotide sequence: TGTGCCAGCAGCAAATCGGGGAGCAATCAGCCCCAGCATTTT.

The chain carries TRBV7-2 and TRBJ1-6; TRBD1 agrees at 7 bases. V dropped 6 bases and J dropped 2; count of bases not matched to a gene: 4. This CDR3 is 15 amino acids long. Germline V lookup: CDR1 SGHTA, CDR2 FQGNSA. The CDR3 region is CASRTTGTYNSPLHF. The CDR3 DNA follows: TGTGCCAGCAGAACGACAGGGACCTATAATTCACCCCTCCACTTT. The entire variable domain, with the rest obtained from reference TRBV7-2 and TRBJ1-6, is as follows: GAGVSQSPSNKVTEKGKDVELRCDPISGHTALYWYRQSLGQGLEFLIYFQGNSAPDKSGLPSDRFSAERTGGSVSTLTIQRTQQEDSAVYLCASRTTGTYNSPLHFGNGTRLTVT.

The chain uses TRBV6-2 or TRBV6-3 and TRBJ2-1; 9 nucleotides align to TRBD1. The CDR3 is 14 residues long. CDR1 is MNHEY and CDR2 is SVGEGT in the germline V gene. With 8 bases clipped from V and 4 bases from J, the junction kept 6 bases outside the gene matches. The CDR3 loop is CASGGGQGYNEQFF. DNA for the CDR3: TGTGCCAGCGGAGGCGGACAGGGGTACAATGAGCAGTTCTTC.

The chain uses TRBV6-2 or TRBV6-3 and TRBJ1-2; D gene unclear. The germline CDR1 and CDR2 sequences are MNHEY and SVGEGT. V was trimmed by 7 bases and J by 3 bases, leaving 9 bases between them. CDR3 length: 12 amino acids. CDR3 sequence (DNA): TGTGCCAGCACCAACGGGGACTATGGCTACACCTTC. It yields the protein CASTNGDYGYTF.

A few counts support this clonotype. V is TRBV6-2 or TRBV6-3 and J is TRBJ1-1; no firm D call. The V and J ends lost 1 base and 1 base respectively, with 7 bases between them. There are 14 residues in the CDR3. Germline V lookup: CDR1 MNHEY, CDR2 SVGEGT. Here the CDR3 reads CASSYLAGNTEAFF. For the CDR3, the DNA is TGTGCCAGCAGTTACTTGGCAGGGAACACTGAAGCTTTCTTT.

The chain is built from TRBV20-1 and TRBJ2-1; 11 nucleotides agree with TRBD2. The ends lost 2 bases at V and 1 base at J; junction bases unmatched: 10. Per germline, CDR1 DFQATT and CDR2 SNEGSKA (reference sequence). The length of the CDR3 is 18 residues. The CDR3 here is CSARHTSGGTGSYNEQFF. The CDR3 region has the DNA TGCAGTGCTAGACACACTAGCGGGGGCACCGGATCCTACAATGAGCAGTTCTTC.

The gene calls are TRBV5-1 and TRBJ2-2; D call uncertain. From germline, CDR1 is SGHRS and CDR2 YFSETQ. The CDR3 spans 16 residues. V was cut by 0 bases and J by 1 base, with 10 bases left in between. The CDR3 sequence: CASSLVSSKNTGELFF. The CDR3 DNA reads as TGCGCCAGCAGCTTGGTATCCTCAAAGAACACCGGGGAGCTGTTTTTT.

The genes are TRBV24-1 and TRBJ1-1, with TRBD1 matching 7 bases. The CDR3 is 15 residues long. V gave up 8 bases and J gave up 2 bases; unmatched junction bases: 10. CDR1 KGHDR and CDR2 SFDVKD come from the germline V gene. CDR3 sequence: CATTHWDSPNTEAFF. The CDR3 nucleotides read TGTGCCACCACCCATTGGGACAGCCCCAACACTGAAGCTTTCTTT.

This chain links TRBV19 with TRBJ1-1, with a weak D call TRBD1 (5 bases). V lost 2 bases to trimming and J lost 7 bases, with 11 bases between them. This CDR3 has 13 amino acids. Germline V gene sequence: CDR1 LNHDA, CDR2 SQIVND (reference sequence). The chain's CDR3 is CASSIMGGGEAFF. The CDR3 DNA is TGTGCCAGTAGTATAATGGGGGGAGGTGAAGCTTTCTTT.